This T cell receptor (beta chain) was obtained from a study of long-term antiretroviral therapy in people with HIV. CDR3 length equals 15 residues. Germline V gives CDR1 MNHEY, CDR2 SMNVEV (reference sequence). Notes on this clone: One end of the junction is discordant with germline, which a read error may explain.

Running of the v3.0 immunoSEQ assay took place at survey level. Sequencing was performed with immunoSEQ multiplex PCR; in TCRdb, only in-frame clones are kept and a portion is missing. The repertoire includes about 30,000 clones, about 85% of them detected once, and more than 6.5% sits in the top ten. The sequence derives from a man aged 50 or older with HIV. The chain carries TRBV27 and TRBJ2-3; D perhaps matches TRBD1 (5 bases). The input for sequencing was unsorted PBMCs, taken about 5 years before starting antiretroviral therapy. DNA of the CDR3: TGTGCCAGCAGCCTCCCTAGGCAGGGCACACATACGCAGTATTTT. Amino acids: CASSLPRQGTHTQYF.